This TCR beta chain was obtained from a study of T cells in Graves' hyperthyroidism and ophthalmopathy. Study results and caveats: Most clonotypes expanded in thyroid above 0.001 were likewise present in blood. Ophthalmopathy stood apart from stable hyperthyroidism in a 13 V-J model.

In its sample, this clonotype was seen many times. As yet, its antigen is unknown. The investigators amplified TCR beta CDR3 regions from RNA transcripts. Researchers ran a first-round RT-PCR on the TCR CDR3 using the HTBI primer set. Via MiXCR, TCRdb re-called the multiplex PCR reads, giving one row per CDR3 protein. The table has about 400,000 distinct CDR3 sequences, over 12% seen once. With 0 bases removed from V and 3 bases from J, the gap between germline ends came to 3 bases. The CDR3 spans 11 residues. CDR1 and CDR2 from the germline V gene are GTSNPN and SVGIG (reference sequence). The sequenced material came from blood. The TCR originated in a middle-aged man with Graves' ophthalmopathy. The chain has TRBV30 and TRBJ2-7; D gene uncertain. The DNA for the CDR3 is TGTGCCTGGAGTGTACTCTACGAGCAGTACTTC. Amino acids: CAWSVLYEQYF.